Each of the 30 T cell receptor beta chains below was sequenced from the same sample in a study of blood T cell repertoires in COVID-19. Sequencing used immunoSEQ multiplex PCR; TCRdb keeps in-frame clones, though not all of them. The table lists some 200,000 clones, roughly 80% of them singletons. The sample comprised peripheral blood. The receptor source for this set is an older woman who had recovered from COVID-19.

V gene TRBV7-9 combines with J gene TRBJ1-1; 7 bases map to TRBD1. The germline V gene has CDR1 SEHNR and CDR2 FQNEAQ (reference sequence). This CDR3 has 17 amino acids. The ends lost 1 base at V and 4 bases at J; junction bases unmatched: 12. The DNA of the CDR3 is TGTGCCAGCAGCTTAGGGTCCCAGGGGGGATACGGCACTGAAGCTTTCTTT. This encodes CASSLGSQGGYGTEAFF.

CDR3 sequence reads: CASSSYRGSEKLFF. In DNA form, the CDR3 reads TGTGCCAGCAGTTCCTACAGGGGAAGTGAAAAACTGTTTTTT. The J gene is TRBJ1-4, the V gene TRBV27; 7 positions match TRBD1. The CDR3 extends over 14 amino acids. Germline V gene sequence: CDR1 MNHEY, CDR2 SMNVEV (reference sequence). V gave up 4 bases and J gave up 7 bases; unmatched junction bases: 6.

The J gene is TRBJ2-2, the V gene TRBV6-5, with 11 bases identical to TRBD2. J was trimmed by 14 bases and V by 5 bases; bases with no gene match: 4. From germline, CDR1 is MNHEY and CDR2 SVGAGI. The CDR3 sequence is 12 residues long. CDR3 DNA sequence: TGTGCCAGCAGTCCAACTAGCGGGGGACTGTTTTTT. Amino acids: CASSPTSGGLFF.

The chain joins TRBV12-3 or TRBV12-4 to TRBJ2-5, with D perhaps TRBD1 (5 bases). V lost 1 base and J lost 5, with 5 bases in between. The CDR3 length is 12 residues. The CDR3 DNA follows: TGTGCCAGCAGTTTAGAGGGGGAGACCCAGTACTTC. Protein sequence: CASSLEGETQYF.

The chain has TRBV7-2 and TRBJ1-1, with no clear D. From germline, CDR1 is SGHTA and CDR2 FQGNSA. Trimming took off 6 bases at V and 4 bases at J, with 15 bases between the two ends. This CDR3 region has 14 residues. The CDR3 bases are TGTGCCAGCAGGGATAAAGTAGGGAGCACTGAAGCTTTCTTT. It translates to CASRDKVGSTEAFF.

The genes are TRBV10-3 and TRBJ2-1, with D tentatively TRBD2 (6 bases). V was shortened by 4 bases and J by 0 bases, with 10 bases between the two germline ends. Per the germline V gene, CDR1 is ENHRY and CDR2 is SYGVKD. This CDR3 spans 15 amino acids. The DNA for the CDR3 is TGTGCCATCAGTGCGGGACTGCCCTCCTACAATGAGCAGTTCTTC. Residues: CAISAGLPSYNEQFF.

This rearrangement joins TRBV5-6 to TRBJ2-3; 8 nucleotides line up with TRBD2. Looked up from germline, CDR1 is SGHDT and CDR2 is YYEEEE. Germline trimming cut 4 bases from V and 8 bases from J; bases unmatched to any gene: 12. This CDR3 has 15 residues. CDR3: CASSLEKRGSGTQYF. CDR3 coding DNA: TGTGCCAGCAGCCTTGAGAAGCGGGGGTCCGGTACGCAGTATTTT.

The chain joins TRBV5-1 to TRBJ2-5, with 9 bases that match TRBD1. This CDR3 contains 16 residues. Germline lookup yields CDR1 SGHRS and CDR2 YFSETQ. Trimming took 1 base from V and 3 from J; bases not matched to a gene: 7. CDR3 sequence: CASSLWGQGYEETQYF. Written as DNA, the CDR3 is TGCGCCAGCAGCTTGTGGGGACAGGGCTATGAAGAGACCCAGTACTTC. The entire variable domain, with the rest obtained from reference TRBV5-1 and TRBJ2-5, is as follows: KAGVTQTPRYLIKTRGQQVTLSCSPISGHRSVSWYQQTPGQGLQFLFEYFSETQRNKGNFPGRFSGRQFSNSRSEMNVSTLELGDSALYLCASSLWGQGYEETQYFGPGTRLLVL.

This CDR3 is CASSETGPYEQYF. The CDR3 DNA reads as TGTGCCAGCTCAGAGACAGGGCCCTACGAGCAGTACTTC. The J gene is TRBJ2-7, the V gene TRBV18, with 7 bases that match TRBD1. The CDR3 extends over 13 amino acids. Per the germline V gene, CDR1 is KGHSH and CDR2 is LQKENI. The J segment lost 2 bases and the V segment lost 5 bases, leaving 3 bases of the junction unmatched.

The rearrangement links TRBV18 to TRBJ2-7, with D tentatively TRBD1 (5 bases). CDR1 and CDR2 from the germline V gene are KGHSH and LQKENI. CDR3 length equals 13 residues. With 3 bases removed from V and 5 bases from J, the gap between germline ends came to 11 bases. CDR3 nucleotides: TGTGCCAGCTCACCGGCAGGGTCCCACGAGCAGTACTTC. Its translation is CASSPAGSHEQYF.

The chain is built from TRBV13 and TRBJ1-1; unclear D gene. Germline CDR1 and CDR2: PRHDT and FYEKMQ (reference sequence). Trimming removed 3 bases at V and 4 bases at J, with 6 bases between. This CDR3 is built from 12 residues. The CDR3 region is CASSFGRTEAFF. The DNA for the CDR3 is TGTGCCAGCAGCTTTGGGCGCACTGAAGCTTTCTTT.

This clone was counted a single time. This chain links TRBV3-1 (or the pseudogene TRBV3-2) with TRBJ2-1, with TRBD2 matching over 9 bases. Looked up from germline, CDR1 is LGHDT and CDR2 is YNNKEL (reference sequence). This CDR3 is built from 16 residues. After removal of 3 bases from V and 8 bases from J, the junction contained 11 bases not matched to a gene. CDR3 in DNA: TGTGCCAGCAGCCACCCCGGGCTAGCGGGGATCTATGAGCAGTTCTTC. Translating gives CASSHPGLAGIYEQFF.

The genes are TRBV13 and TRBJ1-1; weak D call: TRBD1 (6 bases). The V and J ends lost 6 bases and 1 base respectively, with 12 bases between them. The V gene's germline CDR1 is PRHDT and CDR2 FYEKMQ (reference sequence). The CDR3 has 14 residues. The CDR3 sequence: CASRPGQTNTEAFF. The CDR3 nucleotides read TGTGCCAGCAGGCCCGGACAGACGAACACTGAAGCTTTCTTT.

CDR3 amino acids: CASSIAGSGNTIYF. The DNA for the CDR3 is TGTGCCAGTAGTATCGCGGGCTCTGGAAACACCATATATTTT. This chain joins TRBV19 and TRBJ1-3; D gene uncertain. The CDR3 contains 14 residues. From germline, CDR1 is LNHDA and CDR2 SQIVND (reference sequence). The ends were cut back, 3 bases at V and 0 bases at J, with 6 bases in the middle.

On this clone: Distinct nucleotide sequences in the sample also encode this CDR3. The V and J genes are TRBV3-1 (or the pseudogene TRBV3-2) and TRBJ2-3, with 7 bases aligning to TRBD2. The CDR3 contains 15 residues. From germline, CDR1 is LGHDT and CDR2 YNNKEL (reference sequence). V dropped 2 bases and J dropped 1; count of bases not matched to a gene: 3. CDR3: CASSQLAGGTDTQYF. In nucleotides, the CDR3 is TGTGCCAGCAGCCAACTCGCGGGGGGCACAGATACGCAGTATTTT.

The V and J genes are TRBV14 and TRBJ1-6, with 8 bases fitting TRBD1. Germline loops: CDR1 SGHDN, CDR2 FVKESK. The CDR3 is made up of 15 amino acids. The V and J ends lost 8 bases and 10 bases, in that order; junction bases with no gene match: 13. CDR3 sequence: CASSLGQGYRSPLHF. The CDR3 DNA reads TGTGCCAGCTCCCTCGGACAGGGTTATCGATCACCCCTCCACTTT.

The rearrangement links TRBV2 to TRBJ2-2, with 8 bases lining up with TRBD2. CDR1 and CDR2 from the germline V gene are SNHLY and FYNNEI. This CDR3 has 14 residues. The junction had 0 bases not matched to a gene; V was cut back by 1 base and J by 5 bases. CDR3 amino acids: CASSEERGTGELFF. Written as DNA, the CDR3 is TGTGCCAGCAGTGAAGAGCGGGGGACCGGGGAGCTGTTTTTT.

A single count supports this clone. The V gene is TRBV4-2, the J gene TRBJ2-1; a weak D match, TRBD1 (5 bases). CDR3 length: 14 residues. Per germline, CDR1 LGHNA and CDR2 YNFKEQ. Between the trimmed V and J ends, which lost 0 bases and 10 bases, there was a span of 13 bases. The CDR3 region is CASSQDKGVGEQFF. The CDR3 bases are TGTGCCAGCAGCCAAGATAAAGGGGTTGGAGAGCAGTTCTTC.

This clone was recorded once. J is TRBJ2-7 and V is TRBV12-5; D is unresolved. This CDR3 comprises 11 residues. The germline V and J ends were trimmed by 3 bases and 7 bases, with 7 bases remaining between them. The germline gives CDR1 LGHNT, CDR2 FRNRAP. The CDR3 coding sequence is TGTGCTAGTGGTTTACTACGGGAGCAGTACTTC. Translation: CASGLLREQYF.

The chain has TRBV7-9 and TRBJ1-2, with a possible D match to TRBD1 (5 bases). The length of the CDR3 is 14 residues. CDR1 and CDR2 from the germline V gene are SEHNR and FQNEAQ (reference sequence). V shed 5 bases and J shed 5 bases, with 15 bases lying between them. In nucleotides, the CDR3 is TGTGCCAGCAGCCCGGGGGTAGAGGAATATGGCTACACCTTC. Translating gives CASSPGVEEYGYTF.

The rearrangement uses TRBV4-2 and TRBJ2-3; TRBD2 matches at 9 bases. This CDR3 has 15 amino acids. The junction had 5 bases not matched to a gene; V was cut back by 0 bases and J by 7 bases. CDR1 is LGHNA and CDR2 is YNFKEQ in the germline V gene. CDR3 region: CASSQERLADHTQYF. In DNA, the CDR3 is TGTGCCAGCAGCCAAGAGAGACTAGCGGATCATACGCAGTATTTT.

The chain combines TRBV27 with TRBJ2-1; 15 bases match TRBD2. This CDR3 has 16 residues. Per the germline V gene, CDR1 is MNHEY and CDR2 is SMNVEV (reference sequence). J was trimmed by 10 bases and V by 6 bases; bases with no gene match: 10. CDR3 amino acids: CASRPPGTSGGLEQFF. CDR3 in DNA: TGTGCCAGCAGGCCTCCCGGGACTAGCGGGGGGTTAGAGCAGTTCTTC.

The CDR3 region is CAISDPDRNEKLFF. Written as DNA, the CDR3 is TGTGCCATCAGTGACCCCGACAGAAATGAAAAACTGTTTTTT. The J gene is TRBJ1-4, the V gene TRBV10-3; the D gene is possibly TRBD1 (5 bases). With 3 bases removed from V and 5 bases from J, the gap between germline ends came to 10 bases. The CDR3 totals 14 residues. The germline V gene has CDR1 ENHRY and CDR2 SYGVKD.

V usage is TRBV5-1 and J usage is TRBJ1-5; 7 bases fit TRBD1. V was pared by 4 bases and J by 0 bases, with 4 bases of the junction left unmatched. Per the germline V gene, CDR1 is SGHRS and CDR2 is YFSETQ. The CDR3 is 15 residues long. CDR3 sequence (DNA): TGCGCCAGCAGCCCTGGGACAGTTAGCAATCAGCCCCAGCATTTT. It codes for CASSPGTVSNQPQHF.

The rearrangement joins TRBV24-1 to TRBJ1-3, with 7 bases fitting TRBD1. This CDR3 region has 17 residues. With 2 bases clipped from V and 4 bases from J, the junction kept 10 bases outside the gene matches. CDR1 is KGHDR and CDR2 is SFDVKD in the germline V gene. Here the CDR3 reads CATSDWGNRGVGNTIYF. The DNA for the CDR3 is TGTGCCACCAGTGATTGGGGTAACAGGGGCGTAGGAAACACCATATATTTT.

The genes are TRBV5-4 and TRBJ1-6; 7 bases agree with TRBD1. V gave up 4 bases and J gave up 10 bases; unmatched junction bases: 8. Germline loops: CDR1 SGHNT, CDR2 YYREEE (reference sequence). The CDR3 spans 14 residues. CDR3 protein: CASSLEGGRSPLHF. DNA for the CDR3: TGTGCCAGCAGCCTTGAAGGGGGCAGATCACCCCTCCACTTT.

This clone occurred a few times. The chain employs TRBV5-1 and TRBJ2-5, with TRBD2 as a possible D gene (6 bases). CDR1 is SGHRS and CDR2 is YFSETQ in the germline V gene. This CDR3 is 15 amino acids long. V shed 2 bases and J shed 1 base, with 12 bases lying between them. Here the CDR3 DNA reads TGCGCCAGCAGCTTCTTGGCGGGGATCCAAGAGACCCAGTACTTC. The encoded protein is CASSFLAGIQETQYF.

CDR3 nucleotide sequence: TGTGCCAGCAGCCCCCAACAGGGACTACAAGAGACCCAGTACTTC. Translated, it gives CASSPQQGLQETQYF. The rearrangement links TRBV5-4 to TRBJ2-5; D perhaps matches TRBD2 (7 bases). V lost 4 bases, J lost 2 bases, and 15 bases lay in between. CDR3 length equals 15 residues. Germline-derived CDR1 and CDR2 are SGHNT and YYREEE (reference sequence).

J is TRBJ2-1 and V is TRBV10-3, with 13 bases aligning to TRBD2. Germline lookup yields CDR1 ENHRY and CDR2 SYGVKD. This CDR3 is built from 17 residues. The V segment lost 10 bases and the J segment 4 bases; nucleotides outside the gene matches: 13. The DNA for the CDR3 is TGTGCCACTAGAGCGGCGGGACTAGCGGGGAGGTACAATGAGCAGTTCTTC. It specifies CATRAAGLAGRYNEQFF.

The CDR3 reads CASSPQGSGELFF. CDR3 bases: TGCGCCAGCAGCCCGCAGGGCTCCGGGGAGCTGTTTTTT. The chain has TRBV4-3 and TRBJ2-2; a weak D match, TRBD1 (5 bases). This CDR3 is built from 13 residues. The germline CDR1 and CDR2 sequences are LGHNA and YSLEER. V dropped 4 bases and J dropped 6 bases, with 9 bases sitting between them.